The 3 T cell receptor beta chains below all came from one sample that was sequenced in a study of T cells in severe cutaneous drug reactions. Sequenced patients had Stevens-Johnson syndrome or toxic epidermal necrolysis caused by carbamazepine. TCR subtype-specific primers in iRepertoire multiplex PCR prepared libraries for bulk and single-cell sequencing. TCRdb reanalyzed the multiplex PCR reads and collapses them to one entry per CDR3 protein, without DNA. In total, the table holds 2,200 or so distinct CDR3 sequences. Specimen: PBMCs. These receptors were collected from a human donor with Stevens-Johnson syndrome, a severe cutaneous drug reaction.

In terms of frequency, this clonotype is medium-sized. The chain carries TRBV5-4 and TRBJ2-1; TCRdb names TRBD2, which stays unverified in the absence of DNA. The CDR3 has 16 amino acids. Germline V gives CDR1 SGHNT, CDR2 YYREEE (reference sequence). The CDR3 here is CASSRPASGIYNEQFF.

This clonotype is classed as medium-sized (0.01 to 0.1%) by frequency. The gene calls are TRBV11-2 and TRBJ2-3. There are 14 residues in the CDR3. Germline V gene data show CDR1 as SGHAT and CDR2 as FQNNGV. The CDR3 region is CASSDSASTDTQYF.

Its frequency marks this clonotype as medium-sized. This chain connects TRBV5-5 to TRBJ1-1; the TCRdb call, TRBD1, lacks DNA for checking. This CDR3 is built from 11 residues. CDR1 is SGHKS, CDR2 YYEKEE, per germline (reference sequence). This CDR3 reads CASSQGLDAFF.